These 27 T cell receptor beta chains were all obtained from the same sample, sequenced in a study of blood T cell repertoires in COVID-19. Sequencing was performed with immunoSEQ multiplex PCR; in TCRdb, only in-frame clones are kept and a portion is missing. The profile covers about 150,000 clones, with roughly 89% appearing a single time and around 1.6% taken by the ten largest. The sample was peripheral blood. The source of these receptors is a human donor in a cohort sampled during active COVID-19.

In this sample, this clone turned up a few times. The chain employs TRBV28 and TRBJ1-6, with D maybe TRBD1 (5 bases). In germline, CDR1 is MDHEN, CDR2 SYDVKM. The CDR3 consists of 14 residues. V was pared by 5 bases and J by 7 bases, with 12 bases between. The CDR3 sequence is CASSPTAPNSPLHF. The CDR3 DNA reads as TGTGCCAGCAGTCCGACAGCCCCGAATTCACCCCTCCACTTT.

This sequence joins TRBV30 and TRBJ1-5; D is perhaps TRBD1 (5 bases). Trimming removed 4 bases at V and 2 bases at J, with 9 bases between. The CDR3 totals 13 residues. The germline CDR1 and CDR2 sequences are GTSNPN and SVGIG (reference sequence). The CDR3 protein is CAWNGGGNQPQHF. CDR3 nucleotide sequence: TGTGCCTGGAACGGGGGGGGCAATCAGCCCCAGCATTTT.

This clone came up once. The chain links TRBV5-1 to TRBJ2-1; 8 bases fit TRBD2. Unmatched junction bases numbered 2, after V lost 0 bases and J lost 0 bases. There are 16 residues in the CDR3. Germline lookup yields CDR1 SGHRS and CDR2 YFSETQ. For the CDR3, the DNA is TGCGCCAGCAGCTTGGTAGCGGGGAGCTCCTACAATGAGCAGTTCTTC. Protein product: CASSLVAGSSYNEQFF.

CDR3 amino acids: CASSRGQLAGGLYNEQFF. The CDR3 bases are TGCGCCAGCAGTAGGGGACAACTAGCGGGGGGTTTATACAATGAGCAGTTCTTC. V gene TRBV5-1 combines with J gene TRBJ2-1; 12 positions match TRBD2. The J segment lost 4 bases and the V segment lost 5 bases, leaving 13 bases of the junction unmatched. Germline-derived CDR1 and CDR2 are SGHRS and YFSETQ. The CDR3 runs 18 residues.

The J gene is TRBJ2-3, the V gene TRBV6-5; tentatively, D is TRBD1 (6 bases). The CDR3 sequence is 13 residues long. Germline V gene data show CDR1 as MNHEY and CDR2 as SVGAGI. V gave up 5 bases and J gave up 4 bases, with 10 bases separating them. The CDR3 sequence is CASSRGGADTQYF. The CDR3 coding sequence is TGTGCCAGCAGTAGAGGGGGAGCAGATACGCAGTATTTT.

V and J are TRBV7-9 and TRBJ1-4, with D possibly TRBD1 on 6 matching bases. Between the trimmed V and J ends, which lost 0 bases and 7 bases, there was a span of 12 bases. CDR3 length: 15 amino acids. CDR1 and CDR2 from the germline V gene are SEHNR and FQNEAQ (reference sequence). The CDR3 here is CASSLATGRSEKLFF. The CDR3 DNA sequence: TGTGCCAGCAGCTTAGCAACAGGGAGAAGTGAAAAACTGTTTTTT.

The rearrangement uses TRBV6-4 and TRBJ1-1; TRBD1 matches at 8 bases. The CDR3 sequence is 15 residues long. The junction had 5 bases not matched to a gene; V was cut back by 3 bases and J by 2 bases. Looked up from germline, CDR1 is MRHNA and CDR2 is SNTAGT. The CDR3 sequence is CASSELAGGNTEAFF. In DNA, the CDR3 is TGTGCCAGCAGTGAGCTGGCAGGGGGCAACACTGAAGCTTTCTTT.

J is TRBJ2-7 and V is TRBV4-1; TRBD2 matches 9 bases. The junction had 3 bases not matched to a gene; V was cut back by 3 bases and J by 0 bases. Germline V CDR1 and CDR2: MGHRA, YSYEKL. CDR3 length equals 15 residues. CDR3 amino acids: CASSHPTSGSYEQYF. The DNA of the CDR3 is TGCGCCAGCAGCCACCCGACTAGCGGCTCCTACGAGCAGTACTTC.

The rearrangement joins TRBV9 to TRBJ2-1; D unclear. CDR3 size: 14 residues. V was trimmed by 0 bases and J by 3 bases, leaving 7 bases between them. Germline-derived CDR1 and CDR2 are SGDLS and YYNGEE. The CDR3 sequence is CASSVVTSYNEQFF. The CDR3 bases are TGTGCCAGCAGCGTAGTAACCAGCTACAATGAGCAGTTCTTC.

The CDR3 here is CASSVVGQGRSDTQYF. The CDR3 bases are TGTGCCAGCAGCGTAGTTGGTCAGGGAAGGTCAGATACGCAGTATTTT. The chain combines TRBV9 with TRBJ2-3, with TRBD1 as a possible D gene (5 bases). The V gene's germline CDR1 is SGDLS and CDR2 YYNGEE. Trimming shortened V by 0 bases and J by 4 bases, and 15 bases separated the two germline ends. The CDR3 length is 16 residues.

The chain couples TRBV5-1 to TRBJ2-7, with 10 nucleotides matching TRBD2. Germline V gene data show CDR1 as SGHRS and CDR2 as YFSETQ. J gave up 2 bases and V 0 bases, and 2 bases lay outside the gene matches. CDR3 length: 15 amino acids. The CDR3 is CASSLVSGGTYEQYF. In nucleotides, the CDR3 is TGCGCCAGCAGCTTGGTTAGCGGGGGGACCTACGAGCAGTACTTC. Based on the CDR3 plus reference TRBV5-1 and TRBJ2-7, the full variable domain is KAGVTQTPRYLIKTRGQQVTLSCSPISGHRSVSWYQQTPGQGLQFLFEYFSETQRNKGNFPGRFSGRQFSNSRSEMNVSTLELGDSALYLCASSLVSGGTYEQYFGPGTRLTVT.

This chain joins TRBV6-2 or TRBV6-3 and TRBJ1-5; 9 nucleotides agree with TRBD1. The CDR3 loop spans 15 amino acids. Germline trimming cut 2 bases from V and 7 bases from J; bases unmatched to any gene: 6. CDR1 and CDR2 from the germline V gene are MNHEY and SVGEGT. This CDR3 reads CASSYRGQGEQPQHF. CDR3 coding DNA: TGTGCCAGCAGTTACCGGGGACAGGGAGAACAGCCCCAGCATTTT.

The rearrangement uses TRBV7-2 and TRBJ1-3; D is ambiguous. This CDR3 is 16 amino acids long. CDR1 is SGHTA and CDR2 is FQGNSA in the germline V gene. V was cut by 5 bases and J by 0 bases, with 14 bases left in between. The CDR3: CASSPEVSGSGNTIYF. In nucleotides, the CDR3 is TGTGCCAGCAGCCCCGAGGTCTCGGGCTCTGGAAACACCATATATTTT.

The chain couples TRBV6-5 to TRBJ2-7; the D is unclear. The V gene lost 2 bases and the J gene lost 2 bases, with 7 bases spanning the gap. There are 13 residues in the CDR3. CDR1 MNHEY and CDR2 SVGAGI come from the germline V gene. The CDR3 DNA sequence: TGTGCCAGCAGTTACCAAATTGCCTACGAGCAGTACTTC. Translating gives CASSYQIAYEQYF.

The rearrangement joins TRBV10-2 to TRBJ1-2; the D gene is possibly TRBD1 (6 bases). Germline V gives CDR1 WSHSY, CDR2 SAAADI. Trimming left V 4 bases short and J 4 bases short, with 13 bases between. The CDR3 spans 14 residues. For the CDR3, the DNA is TGCGCCAGCAGTGTCGGCGGACAGAGCTATGGCTACACCTTC. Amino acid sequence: CASSVGGQSYGYTF.

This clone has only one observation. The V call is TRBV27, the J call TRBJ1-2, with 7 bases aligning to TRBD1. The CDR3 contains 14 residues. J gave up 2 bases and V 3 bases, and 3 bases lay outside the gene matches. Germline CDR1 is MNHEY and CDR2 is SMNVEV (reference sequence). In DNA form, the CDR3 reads TGTGCCAGCAGTTTCACCAGGGGGAACTATGGCTACACCTTC. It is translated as CASSFTRGNYGYTF.

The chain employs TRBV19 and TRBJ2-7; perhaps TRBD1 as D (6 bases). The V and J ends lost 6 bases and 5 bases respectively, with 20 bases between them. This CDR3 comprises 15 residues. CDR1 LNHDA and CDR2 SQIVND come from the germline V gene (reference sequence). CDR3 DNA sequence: TGTGCCAGTAGCCCTCGAGACAGGACACGCGACGAGCAGTACTTC. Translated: CASSPRDRTRDEQYF.

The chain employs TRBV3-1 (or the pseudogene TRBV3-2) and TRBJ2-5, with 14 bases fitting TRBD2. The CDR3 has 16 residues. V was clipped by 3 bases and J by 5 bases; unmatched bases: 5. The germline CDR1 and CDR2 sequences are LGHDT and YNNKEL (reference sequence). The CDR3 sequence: CASSHGLAGGLETQYF. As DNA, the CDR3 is TGTGCCAGCAGCCACGGACTAGCGGGGGGTCTGGAGACCCAGTACTTC.

Written as DNA, the CDR3 is TGTGCCAGCAGCACCCGGACAGAAATCCAAGAGACCCAGTACTTC. Translating gives CASSTRTEIQETQYF. The chain has TRBV11-2 and TRBJ2-5; TRBD1 might be the D (6 bases). V shed 5 bases and J shed 1 base, with 14 bases lying between them. The V gene's germline CDR1 is SGHAT and CDR2 FQNNGV. There are 15 residues in the CDR3.

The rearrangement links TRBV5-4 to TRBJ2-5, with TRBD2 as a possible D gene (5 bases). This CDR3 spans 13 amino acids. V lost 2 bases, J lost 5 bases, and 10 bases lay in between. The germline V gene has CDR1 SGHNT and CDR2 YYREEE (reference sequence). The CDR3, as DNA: TGTGCCAGCAGCTTTCGGCTAGCTGAGACCCAGTACTTC. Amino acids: CASSFRLAETQYF.

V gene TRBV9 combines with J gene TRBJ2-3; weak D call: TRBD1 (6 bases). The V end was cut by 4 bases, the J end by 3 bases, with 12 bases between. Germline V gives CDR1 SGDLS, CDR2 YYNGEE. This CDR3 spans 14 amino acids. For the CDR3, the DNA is TGTGCCAGCAGCATTGATACAGGGACAGATACGCAGTATTTT. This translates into CASSIDTGTDTQYF.

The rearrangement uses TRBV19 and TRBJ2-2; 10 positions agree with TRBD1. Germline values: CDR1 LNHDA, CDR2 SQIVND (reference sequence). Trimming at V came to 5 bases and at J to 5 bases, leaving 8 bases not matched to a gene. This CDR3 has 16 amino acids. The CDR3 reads CASSQPGQGRTGELFF. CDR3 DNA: TGTGCCAGTAGTCAACCGGGACAGGGGCGTACCGGGGAGCTGTTTTTT.

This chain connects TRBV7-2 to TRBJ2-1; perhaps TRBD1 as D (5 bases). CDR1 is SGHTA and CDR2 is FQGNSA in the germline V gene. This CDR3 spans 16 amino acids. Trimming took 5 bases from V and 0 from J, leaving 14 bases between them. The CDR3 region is CASSLTQVSSYNEQFF. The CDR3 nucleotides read TGTGCCAGCAGCCTCACACAGGTTAGCTCCTACAATGAGCAGTTCTTC.

DNA for the CDR3: TGTGCCAGCAGCCGAAAGGCGGGGGGAGAGACCCAGTACTTC. Its protein product is CASSRKAGGETQYF. The rearrangement joins TRBV5-6 to TRBJ2-5; 8 positions match TRBD2. V was clipped by 4 bases and J by 4 bases; unmatched bases: 6. The CDR3 totals 14 residues. The germline CDR1 and CDR2 sequences are SGHDT and YYEEEE. The complete variable domain, with remaining parts taken from reference TRBV5-6 and TRBJ2-5, reads DAGVTQSPTHLIKTRGQQVTLRCSPKSGHDTVSWYQQALGQGPQFIFQYYEEEERQRGNFPDRFSGHQFPNYSSELNVNALLLGDSALYLCASSRKAGGETQYFGPGTRLLVL.

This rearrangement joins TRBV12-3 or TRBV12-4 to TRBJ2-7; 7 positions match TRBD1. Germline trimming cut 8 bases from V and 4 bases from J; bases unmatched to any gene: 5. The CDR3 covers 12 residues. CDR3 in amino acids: CASGIRGYEQYF. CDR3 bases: TGTGCCAGCGGAATCAGGGGGTACGAGCAGTACTTC.

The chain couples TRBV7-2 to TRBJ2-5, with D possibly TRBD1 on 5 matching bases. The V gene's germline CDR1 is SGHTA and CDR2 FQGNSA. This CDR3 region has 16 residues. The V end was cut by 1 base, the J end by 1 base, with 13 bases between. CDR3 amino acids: CASSLGRVQGQETQYF. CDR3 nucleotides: TGTGCCAGCAGCTTAGGACGGGTGCAGGGCCAAGAGACCCAGTACTTC.

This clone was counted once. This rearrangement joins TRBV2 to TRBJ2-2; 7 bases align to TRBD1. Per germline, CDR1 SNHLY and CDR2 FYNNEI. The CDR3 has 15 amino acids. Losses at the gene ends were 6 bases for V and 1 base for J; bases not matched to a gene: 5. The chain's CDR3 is CASSWDRMNTGELFF. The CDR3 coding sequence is TGTGCCAGCAGCTGGGACAGAATGAACACCGGGGAGCTGTTTTTT.